The next 5 T cell receptor beta chains were all read from a single sample in a study of OX40 agonist ivuxolimab in advanced cancers. The table came from immunoSEQ multiplex PCR; TCRdb's copy has only in-frame clones and leaves some out. The sample carries about 44,000 clones, around 88% recorded once. Sequencing was performed on CD4+ or CD8+ T cells sorted from blood, taken in a trial of the OX40 agonist ivuxolimab. The receptors were sampled from an adult with an advanced solid tumor such as melanoma, head and neck, liver or kidney cancer.

This clone occurred once. J is TRBJ1-2 and V is TRBV30; 8 positions match TRBD1. Germline values: CDR1 GTSNPN, CDR2 SVGIG (reference sequence). After removal of 3 bases from V and 4 bases from J, the junction contained 16 bases not matched to a gene. This CDR3 is 17 amino acids long. CDR3 sequence reads: CAWSPGAGGAGGYGYTF. The DNA for the CDR3 is TGTGCCTGGAGCCCGGGGGCAGGGGGCGCAGGTGGCTATGGCTACACCTTC.

This rearrangement joins TRBV6-4 to TRBJ1-1, with TRBD1 as a possible D gene (5 bases). CDR1 MRHNA and CDR2 SNTAGT come from the germline V gene. The CDR3 has 14 residues. V was trimmed by 6 bases and J by 1 base, leaving 12 bases between them. The CDR3 DNA is TGTGCCAGCAGAACAGGAGGATGGAACACTGAAGCTTTCTTT. This sequence encodes CASRTGGWNTEAFF.

The chain uses TRBV18 and TRBJ1-5; a weak D match, TRBD1 (5 bases). This CDR3 is 15 amino acids long. The V and J ends lost 2 bases and 2 bases respectively, with 10 bases between them. Germline V gene data show CDR1 as KGHSH and CDR2 as LQKENI. The CDR3 here is CASSPSGGGNQPQHF. The CDR3 bases are TGTGCCAGCTCACCATCGGGGGGGGGCAATCAGCCCCAGCATTTT.

V and J are TRBV4-3 and TRBJ2-3, with 11 nucleotides matching TRBD2. J gave up 6 bases and V 1 base, and 3 bases lay outside the gene matches. Germline CDR1 LGHNA, CDR2 YSLEER. The CDR3 has 15 residues. CDR3 coding DNA: TGCGCCAGCAGCCAAGCACTAGCGGGGGCGGATACGCAGTATTTT. Its protein is CASSQALAGADTQYF.

The rearrangement uses TRBV11-2 and TRBJ2-7; D might be TRBD2 (5 bases). There are 15 residues in the CDR3. CDR1 and CDR2 (germline): SGHAT, FQNNGV. Trimming removed 4 bases at V and 0 bases at J, with 13 bases between. The CDR3 sequence: CASSSLKRNSYEQYF. The CDR3 DNA reads as TGTGCCAGCAGCTCCCTCAAGCGGAACTCCTACGAGCAGTACTTC.